This TCR beta chain emerged from a study of cytomegalovirus exposure and HLA in healthy donors. General observations from the study: The sole available immune exposure information was CMV serostatus. As a later analysis showed, a missense DCLRE1C variant was linked to trimming of TCR beta V- and J-genes.

The study ran its PCR with 60 Vbeta and 13 Jbeta primers. This table comes from immunoSEQ multiplex PCR, and its TCRdb copy is limited to in-frame clones, with some not included. This table has approximately 190,000 clones, over 75% appearing once. V was shortened by 4 bases and J by 1 base, with 11 bases between the two germline ends. CDR3 length: 14 amino acids. CDR1 and CDR2 (germline): SGHNT, YYREEE (reference sequence). In the case of this clone: Its specificity is not known.

Donors had nominal health at sampling but likely had unrecorded immune exposures. The receptor comes from a boy aged 2-15 years in good health and CMV-seronegative. Source material: PBMCs. The rearrangement links TRBV5-4 to TRBJ2-5; the D is unclear. The CDR3 protein is CASSPTTFQETQYF. The CDR3 coding sequence is TGTGCCAGCAGCCCTACTACCTTCCAAGAGACCCAGTACTTC.